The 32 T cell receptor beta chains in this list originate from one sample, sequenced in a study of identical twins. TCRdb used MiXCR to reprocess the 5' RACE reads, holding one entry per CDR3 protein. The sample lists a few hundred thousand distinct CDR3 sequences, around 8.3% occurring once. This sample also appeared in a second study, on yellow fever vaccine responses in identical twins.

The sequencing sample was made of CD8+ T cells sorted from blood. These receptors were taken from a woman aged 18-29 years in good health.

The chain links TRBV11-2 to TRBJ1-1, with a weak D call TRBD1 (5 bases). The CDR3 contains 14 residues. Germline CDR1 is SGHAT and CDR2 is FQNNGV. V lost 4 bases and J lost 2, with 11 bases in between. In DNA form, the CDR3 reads TGTGCCAGCAGCTCAAACGGGGGAAACACTGAAGCTTTCTTT. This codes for CASSSNGGNTEAFF.

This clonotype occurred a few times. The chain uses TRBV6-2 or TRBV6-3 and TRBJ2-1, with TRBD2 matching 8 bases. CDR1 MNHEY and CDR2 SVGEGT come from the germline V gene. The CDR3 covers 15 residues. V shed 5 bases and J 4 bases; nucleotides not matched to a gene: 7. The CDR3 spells CASSPLAGIYNEQFF. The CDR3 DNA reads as TGTGCCAGCAGTCCTTTAGCGGGAATTTACAATGAGCAGTTCTTC.

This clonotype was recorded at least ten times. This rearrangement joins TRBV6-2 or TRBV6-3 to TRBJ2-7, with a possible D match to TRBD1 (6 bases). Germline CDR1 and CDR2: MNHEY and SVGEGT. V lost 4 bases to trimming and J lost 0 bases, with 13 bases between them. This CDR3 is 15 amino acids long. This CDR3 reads CASSSPTGSSYEQYF. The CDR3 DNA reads TGTGCCAGCAGTTCCCCGACAGGTAGCTCCTACGAGCAGTACTTC.

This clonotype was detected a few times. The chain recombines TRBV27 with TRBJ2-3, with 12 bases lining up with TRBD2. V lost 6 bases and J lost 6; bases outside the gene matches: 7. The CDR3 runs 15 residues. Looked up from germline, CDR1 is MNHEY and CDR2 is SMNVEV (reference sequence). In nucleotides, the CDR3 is TGTGCCAGCAGGGTGACTAGCGGGAGTTTGGATACGCAGTATTTT. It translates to CASRVTSGSLDTQYF.

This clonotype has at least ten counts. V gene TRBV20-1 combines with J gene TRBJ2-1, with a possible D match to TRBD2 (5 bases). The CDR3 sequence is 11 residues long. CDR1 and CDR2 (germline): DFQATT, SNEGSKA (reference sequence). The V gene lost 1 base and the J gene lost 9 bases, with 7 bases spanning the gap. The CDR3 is CSARVAGEQFF. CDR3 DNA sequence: TGCAGTGCTAGAGTCGCGGGTGAGCAGTTCTTC.

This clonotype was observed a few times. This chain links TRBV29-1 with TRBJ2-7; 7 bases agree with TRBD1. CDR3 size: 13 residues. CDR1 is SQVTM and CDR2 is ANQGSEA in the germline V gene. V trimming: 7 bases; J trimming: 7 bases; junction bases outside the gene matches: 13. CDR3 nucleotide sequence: TGCAGCGGAACAGGGGACGCGAGGGGAGAGCAGTACTTC. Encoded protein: CSGTGDARGEQYF.

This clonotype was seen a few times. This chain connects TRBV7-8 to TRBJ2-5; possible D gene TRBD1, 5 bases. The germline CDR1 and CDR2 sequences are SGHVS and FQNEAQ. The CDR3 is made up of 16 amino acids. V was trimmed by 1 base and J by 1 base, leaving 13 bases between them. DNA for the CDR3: TGTGCCAGCAGCTTAGGCGAAAGGGGCCTCCAAGAGACCCAGTACTTC. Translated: CASSLGERGLQETQYF.

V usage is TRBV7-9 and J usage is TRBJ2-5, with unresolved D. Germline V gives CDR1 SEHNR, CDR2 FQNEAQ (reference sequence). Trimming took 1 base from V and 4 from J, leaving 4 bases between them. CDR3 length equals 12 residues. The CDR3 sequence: CASSLVPETQYF. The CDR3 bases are TGTGCCAGCAGCTTAGTCCCAGAGACCCAGTACTTC. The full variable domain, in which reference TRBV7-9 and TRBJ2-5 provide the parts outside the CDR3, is DTGVSQNPRHKITKRGQNVTFRCDPISEHNRLYWYRQTLGQGPEFLTYFQNEAQLEKSRLLSDRFSAERPKGSFSTLEIQRTEQGDSAMYLCASSLVPETQYFGPGTRLLVL.

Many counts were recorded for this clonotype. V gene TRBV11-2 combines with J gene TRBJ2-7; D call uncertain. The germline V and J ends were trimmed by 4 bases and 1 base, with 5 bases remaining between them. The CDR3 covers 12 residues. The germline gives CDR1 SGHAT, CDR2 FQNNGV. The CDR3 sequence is CASSYTSYEQYF. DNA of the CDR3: TGTGCCAGCAGCTACACATCCTACGAGCAGTACTTC. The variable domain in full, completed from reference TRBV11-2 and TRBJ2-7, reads EAGVAQSPRYKIIEKRQSVAFWCNPISGHATLYWYQQILGQGPKLLIQFQNNGVVDDSQLPKDRFSAERLKGVDSTLKIQPAKLEDSAVYLCASSYTSYEQYFGPGTRLTVT.

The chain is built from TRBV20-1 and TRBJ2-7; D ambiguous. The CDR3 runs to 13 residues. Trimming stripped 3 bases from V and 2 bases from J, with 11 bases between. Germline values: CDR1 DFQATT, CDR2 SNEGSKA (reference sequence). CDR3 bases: TGCAGTGCTAGGCCGTCAGGCACCTACGAGCAGTACTTC. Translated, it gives CSARPSGTYEQYF.

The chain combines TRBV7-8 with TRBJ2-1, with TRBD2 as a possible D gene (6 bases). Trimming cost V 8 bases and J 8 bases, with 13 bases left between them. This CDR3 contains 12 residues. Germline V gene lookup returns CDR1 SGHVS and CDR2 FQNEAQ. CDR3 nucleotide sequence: TGTGCCAGCTCCTCGGGCGGGGATGAGCAGTTCTTC. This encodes CASSSGGDEQFF.

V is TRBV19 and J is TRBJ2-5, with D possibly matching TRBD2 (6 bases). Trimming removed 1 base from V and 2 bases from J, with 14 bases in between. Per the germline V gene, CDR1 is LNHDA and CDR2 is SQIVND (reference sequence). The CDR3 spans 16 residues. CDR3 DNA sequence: TGTGCCAGTAGTATAGGGGGACTTCATCAACAAGAGACCCAGTACTTC. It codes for CASSIGGLHQQETQYF. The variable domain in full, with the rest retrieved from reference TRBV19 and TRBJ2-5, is DGGITQSPKYLFRKEGQNVTLSCEQNLNHDAMYWYRQDPGQGLRLIYYSQIVNDFQKGDIAEGYSVSREKKESFPLTVTSAQKNPTAFYLCASSIGGLHQQETQYFGPGTRLLVL.

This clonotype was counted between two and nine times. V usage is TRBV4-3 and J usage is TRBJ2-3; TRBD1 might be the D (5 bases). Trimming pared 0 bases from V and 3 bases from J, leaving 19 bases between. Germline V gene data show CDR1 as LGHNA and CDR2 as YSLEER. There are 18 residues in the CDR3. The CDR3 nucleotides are TGCGCCAGCAGCCAAGATGAGGTGGGGCTGGATAGAACAGATACGCAGTATTTT. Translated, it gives CASSQDEVGLDRTDTQYF.

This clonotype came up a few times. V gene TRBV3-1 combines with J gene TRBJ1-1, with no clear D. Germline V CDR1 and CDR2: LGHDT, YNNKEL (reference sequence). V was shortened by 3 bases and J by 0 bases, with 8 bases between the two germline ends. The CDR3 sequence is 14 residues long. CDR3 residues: CASSHGQMNTEAFF. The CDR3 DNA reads TGTGCCAGCAGCCACGGTCAGATGAACACTGAAGCTTTCTTT.

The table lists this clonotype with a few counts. The CDR3 loop reads CSAREDGYEQYF. CDR3 in DNA: TGCAGTGCTAGAGAAGATGGTTACGAGCAGTACTTC. The chain has TRBV20-1 and TRBJ2-7; unclear D gene. The CDR3 covers 12 residues. Germline loops: CDR1 DFQATT, CDR2 SNEGSKA (reference sequence). The V end was cut by 0 bases, the J end by 4 bases, with 7 bases between.

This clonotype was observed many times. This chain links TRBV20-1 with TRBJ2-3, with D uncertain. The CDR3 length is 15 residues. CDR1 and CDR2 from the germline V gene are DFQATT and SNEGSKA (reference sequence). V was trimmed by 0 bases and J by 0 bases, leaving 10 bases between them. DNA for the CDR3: TGCAGTGCTAGAGACTGGGCGGTTAGCACAGATACGCAGTATTTT. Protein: CSARDWAVSTDTQYF.

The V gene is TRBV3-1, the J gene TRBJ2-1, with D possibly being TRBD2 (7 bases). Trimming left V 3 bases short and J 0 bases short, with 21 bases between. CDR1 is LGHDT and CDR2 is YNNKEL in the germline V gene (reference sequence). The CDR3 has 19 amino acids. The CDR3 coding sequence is TGTGCCAGCAGCCAGGAAGTCGGGGGGCCACCAAGCTCCTACAATGAGCAGTTCTTC. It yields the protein CASSQEVGGPPSSYNEQFF.

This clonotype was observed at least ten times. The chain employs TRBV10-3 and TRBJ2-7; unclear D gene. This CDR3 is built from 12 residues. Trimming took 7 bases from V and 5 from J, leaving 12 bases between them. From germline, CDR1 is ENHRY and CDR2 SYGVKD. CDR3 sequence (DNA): TGTGCCATCAAACCCGACCGGGACGAGCAGTACTTC. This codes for CAIKPDRDEQYF.

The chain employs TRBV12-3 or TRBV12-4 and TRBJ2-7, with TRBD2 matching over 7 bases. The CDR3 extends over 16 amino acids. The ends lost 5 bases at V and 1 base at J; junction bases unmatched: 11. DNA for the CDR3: TGTGCCAGCAGTGGCCCGTCTAGCGGCCCTTCCTACGAGCAGTACTTC. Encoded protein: CASSGPSSGPSYEQYF.

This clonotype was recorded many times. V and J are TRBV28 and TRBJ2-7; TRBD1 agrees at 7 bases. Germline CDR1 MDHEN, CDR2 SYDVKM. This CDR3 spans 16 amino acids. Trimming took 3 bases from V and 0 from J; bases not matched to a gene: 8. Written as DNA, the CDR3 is TGTGCCAGCAGTTTTTTCTCGGGACAGATCTCCTACGAGCAGTACTTC. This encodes CASSFFSGQISYEQYF.

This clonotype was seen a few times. Here the CDR3 reads CASLKGIDGYTF. CDR3 in DNA: TGTGCCAGCCTTAAGGGTATAGATGGCTACACCTTC. J is TRBJ1-2 and V is TRBV2; D is unclear. Trimming removed 8 bases at V and 6 bases at J, with 13 bases between. The CDR3 totals 12 residues. CDR1 is SNHLY and CDR2 is FYNNEI in the germline V gene.

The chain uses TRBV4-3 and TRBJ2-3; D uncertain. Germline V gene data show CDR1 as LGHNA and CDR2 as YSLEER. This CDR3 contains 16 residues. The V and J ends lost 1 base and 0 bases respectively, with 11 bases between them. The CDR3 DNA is TGCGCCAGCAGCCAAGCATCGTTACCGAGCACAGATACGCAGTATTTT. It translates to CASSQASLPSTDTQYF.

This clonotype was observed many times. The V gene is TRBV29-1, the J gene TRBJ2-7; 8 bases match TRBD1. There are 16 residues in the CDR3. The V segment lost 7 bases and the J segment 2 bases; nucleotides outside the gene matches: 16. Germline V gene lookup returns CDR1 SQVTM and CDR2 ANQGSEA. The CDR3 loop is CSALIPSQGATYEQYF. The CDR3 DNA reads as TGCAGCGCCCTGATACCGTCGCAGGGGGCCACCTACGAGCAGTACTTC.

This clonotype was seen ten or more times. CDR3 nucleotide sequence: TGTGCCACCAGCAGAGGTCATTGGTTCTTC. This codes for CATSRGHWFF. The rearrangement links TRBV15 to TRBJ2-1; D unresolved. Germline loops: CDR1 LNHNV, CDR2 YYDKDF (reference sequence). V was cut by 1 base and J by 15 bases, with 7 bases left in between. The CDR3 sequence is 10 residues long.

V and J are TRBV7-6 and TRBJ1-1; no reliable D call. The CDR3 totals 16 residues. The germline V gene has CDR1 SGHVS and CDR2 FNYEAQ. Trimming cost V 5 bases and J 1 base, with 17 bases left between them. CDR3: CASSAPRGNGNTEAFF. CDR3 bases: TGTGCCAGCAGCGCGCCTCGAGGGAACGGGAACACTGAAGCTTTCTTT.

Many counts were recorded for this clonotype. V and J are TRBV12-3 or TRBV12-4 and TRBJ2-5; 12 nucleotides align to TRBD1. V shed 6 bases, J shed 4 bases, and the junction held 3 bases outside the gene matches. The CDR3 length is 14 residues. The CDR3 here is CASSPGQGAETQYF. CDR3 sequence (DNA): TGTGCCAGCAGCCCGGGACAGGGGGCAGAGACCCAGTACTTC.

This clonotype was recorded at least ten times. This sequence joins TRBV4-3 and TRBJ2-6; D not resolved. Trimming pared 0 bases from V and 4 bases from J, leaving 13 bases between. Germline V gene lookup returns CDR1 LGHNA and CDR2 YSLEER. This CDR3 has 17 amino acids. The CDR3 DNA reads TGCGCCAGCAGCCAAGATGGAGAGTTCTCAGGGGCCAACGTCCTGACTTTC. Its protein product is CASSQDGEFSGANVLTF.

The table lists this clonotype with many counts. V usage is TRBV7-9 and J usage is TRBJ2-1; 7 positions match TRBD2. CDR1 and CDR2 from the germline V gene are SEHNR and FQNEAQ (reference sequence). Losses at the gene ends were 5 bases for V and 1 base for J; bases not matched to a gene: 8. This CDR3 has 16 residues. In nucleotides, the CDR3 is TGTGCCAGCAGCCCCAAAGGCGGGAGTTCCTACAATGAGCAGTTCTTC. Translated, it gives CASSPKGGSSYNEQFF. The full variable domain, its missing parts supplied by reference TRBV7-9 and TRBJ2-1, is DTGVSQNPRHKITKRGQNVTFRCDPISEHNRLYWYRQTLGQGPEFLTYFQNEAQLEKSRLLSDRFSAERPKGSFSTLEIQRTEQGDSAMYLCASSPKGGSSYNEQFFGPGTRLTVL.

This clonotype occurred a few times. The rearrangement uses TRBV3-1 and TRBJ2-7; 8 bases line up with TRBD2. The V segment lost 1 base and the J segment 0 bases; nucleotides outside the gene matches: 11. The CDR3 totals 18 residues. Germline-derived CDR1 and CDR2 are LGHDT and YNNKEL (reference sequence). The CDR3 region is CASSQVSASGQGSYEQYF. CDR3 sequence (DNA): TGTGCCAGCAGCCAAGTGTCTGCTAGCGGGCAAGGCTCCTACGAGCAGTACTTC.

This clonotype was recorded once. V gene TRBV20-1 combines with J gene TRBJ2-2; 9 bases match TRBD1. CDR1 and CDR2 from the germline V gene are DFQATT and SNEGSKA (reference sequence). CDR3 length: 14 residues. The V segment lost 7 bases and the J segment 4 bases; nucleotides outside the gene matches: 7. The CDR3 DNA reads TGCAGTGTGCCGGGACAGGGAAGCACCGGGGAGCTGTTTTTT. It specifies CSVPGQGSTGELFF.

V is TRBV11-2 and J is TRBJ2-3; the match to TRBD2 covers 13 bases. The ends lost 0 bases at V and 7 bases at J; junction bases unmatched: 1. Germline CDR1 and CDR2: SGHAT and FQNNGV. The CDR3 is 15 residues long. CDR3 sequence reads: CASSLDGTSGNTQYF. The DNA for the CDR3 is TGTGCCAGCAGCTTAGACGGGACTAGCGGGAATACGCAGTATTTT.

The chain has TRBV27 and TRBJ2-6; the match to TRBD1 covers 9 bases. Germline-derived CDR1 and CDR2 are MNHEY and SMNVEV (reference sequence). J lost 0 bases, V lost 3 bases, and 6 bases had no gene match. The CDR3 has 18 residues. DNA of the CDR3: TGTGCCAGCAGTTTGGGGGGACAGGGTTCCTCTGGGGCCAACGTCCTGACTTTC. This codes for CASSLGGQGSSGANVLTF.